This T cell receptor (beta chain) was captured by sequencing in a study of cytomegalovirus exposure and HLA in healthy donors. PCR amplification relied on 60 Vbeta primers (plus 13 Jbeta primers). Profiling relied on immunoSEQ multiplex PCR, and the TCRdb table lists in-frame clones only, not all of them. Among approximately 190,000 clones listed, 75% to 90% were seen once. The junction had 9 bases not matched to a gene; V was cut back by 10 bases and J by 1 base. The length of the CDR3 is 15 residues. CDR1 LNHDA and CDR2 SQIVND come from the germline V gene (reference sequence). Source material: PBMCs. The chain uses TRBV19 and TRBJ1-2, with 10 bases that match TRBD1. The sequence was collected from a woman aged 45 to 65 in good health and CMV-seropositive. The CDR3 sequence is CATSDRGQFNYGYTF. The CDR3 DNA reads as TGTGCCACCTCAGACAGGGGGCAGTTTAACTATGGCTACACCTTC.